This T cell receptor beta chain was retrieved from a study of blood T cell repertoires in COVID-19. About the research overall: Samples came from the United States, Italy and Spain, spanning acute and convalescent COVID-19. T cells, B-cell-depleted T cells, or PBMCs provided the cDNA or gDNA that served as material.

This clone was seen a handful of times. In the original processing: Quantification of nucleated cells was approximated via reference gene primer amplification. Assay used: immunoSEQ multiplex PCR; TCRdb lists only in-frame clones, some missing. V and J calls and clone size come straight from that table; D and trimming were deduced from the DNA. The table includes about 45,000 clones, more than 75% detected once. The source of this sequence is a man between 65 and 85 years old with acute or convalescent COVID-19. The sample consisted of peripheral blood.

The CDR3 spells CASSPQIYTEAFF. The CDR3 nucleotides read TGTGCCAGCAGCCCACAGATCTACACTGAAGCTTTCTTT. The chain links TRBV14 to TRBJ1-1; D is ambiguous. The CDR3 is 13 residues long. Trimming took 4 bases from V and 3 from J, leaving 9 bases between them. Germline CDR1 SGHDN, CDR2 FVKESK.